This TCR beta chain appears in the sequencing data of a study of beta chain features in type 1 diabetes. Reverse transcribing all isolated RNA meant expressed TCRB transcripts were sequenced. Assay: immunoSEQ multiplex PCR; the TCRdb copy retains only in-frame clones and omits some. The table records 300,000 to 400,000 clones, over 9.5% of them present only once. In germline, CDR1 is MNHEY, CDR2 SVGAGI. J gave up 1 base and V 0 bases, and 1 base lay outside the gene matches. The CDR3 has 15 residues. Study conclusions and caveats: The naive, central memory and Treg TCRB repertoires looked more alike in patients than they did in healthy donors.

This clone was seen once. What it recognizes is unknown. Other nucleotide sequences from this sample produce the same CDR3. Material: naive CD4+ T cells from blood. The V gene is TRBV6-5, the J gene TRBJ2-7; 9 bases are shared with TRBD1. The clonotype was recovered from a man aged 18 to 35 in good health. The CDR3 sequence is CASSYSGTGSYEQYF. CDR3 DNA sequence: TGTGCCAGCAGTTACTCCGGGACAGGGTCCTACGAGCAGTACTTC.